The sequence of this T cell receptor beta chain was determined in a study of T cells after yellow fever vaccination. This clonotype has more than one count but fewer than ten. Germline CDR1 SGHRS, CDR2 YFSETQ. Trimming took 0 bases from V and 4 from J, leaving 11 bases between them. This CDR3 region has 14 residues. From the 5' RACE reads, TCRdb called clonotypes with MiXCR, one entry per CDR3 protein. The sample includes about 330,000 distinct CDR3 sequences, about 7.8% of them seen just once. The source is a man aged 18 to 30 who received the YFV17D yellow fever vaccine. The rearrangement joins TRBV5-1 to TRBJ2-7, with D tentatively TRBD1 (5 bases). The source was PBMCs, collected more than 35 days after the first yellow fever vaccination. In nucleotides, the CDR3 is TGCGCCAGCAGCTTGGGGGCAGGGAAGTACGAGCAGTACTTC. As protein: CASSLGAGKYEQYF. Full variable domain (outside the CDR3, taken from reference TRBV5-1 and TRBJ2-7): KAGVTQTPRYLIKTRGQQVTLSCSPISGHRSVSWYQQTPGQGLQFLFEYFSETQRNKGNFPGRFSGRQFSNSRSEMNVSTLELGDSALYLCASSLGAGKYEQYFGPGTRLTVT.